A selection of T cell receptor beta chains follows, all from one sample in a study of CD8 T cells in Susac syndrome. One entry per CDR3 protein, called by TCRdb with MiXCR from the immunoSEQ multiplex PCR reads. Here the sample spans 110,000 or so distinct CDR3 sequences, more than 85% being singletons. Material for sequencing was CD4+ T cells from PBMCs. The origin of the receptors is a human donor with multiple sclerosis. The CDR3 runs from the conserved cysteine through the conserved F or W. A D gene is named only where the DNA matches it firmly. Rows give clone size only sometimes, using once, few, many, or a class for an expanded clone.

v_gene	abundance	d_gene	j_gene	CDR3aa	CDR3nt
TRBV5-4	once	TRBD2	TRBJ2-3	CASSSQLAGGRLTQYF	TGTGCCAGCAGCTCCCAACTAGCGGGGGGCCGATTGACGCAGTATTTT
TRBV20-1	.	TRBD2	TRBJ2-1	CSATGTSGHSSYNEQFF	TGCAGTGCCACCGGTACTAGCGGACATAGCTCCTACAATGAGCAGTTCTTC
TRBV30	once	TRBD1	TRBJ1-1	CAWIGRGQAEAFF	TGTGCCTGGATTGGCAGGGGGCAGGCTGAAGCTTTCTTT
TRBV6-1	.	.	TRBJ1-2	CASNVGSLHYGYTF	TGTGCCAGCAACGTTGGCAGCCTCCACTATGGCTACACCTTC
TRBV20-1	.	TRBD2	TRBJ2-3	CSAGIAGDVTDTQYF	TGCAGTGCCGGAATAGCGGGGGACGTCACAGATACGCAGTATTTT
TRBV7-9	.	.	TRBJ2-7	CASSLGLDEQYF	TGTGCCAGCAGCTTAGGGCTGGACGAGCAGTACTTC
TRBV20-1	.	TRBD1	TRBJ1-2	CSARIQGDYGYTF	TGCAGTGCTAGGATACAGGGGGACTATGGCTACACCTTC
TRBV7-2	.	.	TRBJ1-1	CASSQWMNTEAFF	TGTGCCAGCAGCCAATGGATGAACACTGAAGCTTTCTTT
TRBV3-1	.	.	TRBJ2-7	CASSRKGSGEQYF	TGTGCCAGCAGCCGGAAGGGGTCGGGGGAGCAGTACTTC
TRBV6-6	.	TRBD2	TRBJ2-7	CASSYNGLAGLYEQYF	TGTGCCAGCAGTTACAACGGACTAGCGGGACTTTACGAGCAGTACTTC
TRBV12-3/TRBV12-4	.	.	TRBJ2-5	CASSLFAETQYF	TGTGCCAGCAGTTTATTTGCAGAGACCCAGTACTTC
TRBV5-1	.	TRBD2	TRBJ2-1	CASRVVGGGTNEQFF	TGCGCCAGCAGAGTCGTAGGCGGGGGGACCAATGAGCAGTTCTTC
TRBV30	.	.	TRBJ2-7	CAWSVKATYEQYF	TGTGCCTGGAGTGTAAAGGCTACCTACGAGCAGTACTTC
TRBV2	.	.	TRBJ2-1	CASNWNNEQFF	TGTGCCAGCAACTGGAACAATGAGCAGTTCTTC
TRBV5-1	.	.	TRBJ2-7	CASGLAGDEQYF	TGCGCCAGTGGTTTGGCAGGGGACGAGCAGTACTTC
TRBV11-2	.	TRBD1	TRBJ1-2	CASSLGESLQGTYGYTF	TGTGCCAGCAGCTTAGGGGAGAGTTTACAGGGGACCTATGGCTACACCTTC
TRBV5-1	.	TRBD1	TRBJ1-2	CASSLAGGNGYTF	TGCGCCAGCAGCTTGGCAGGGGGAAATGGCTACACCTTC
TRBV6-5	.	TRBD1	TRBJ1-5	CASSYQGGMGQPQHF	TGTGCCAGCAGTTACCAGGGGGGGATGGGTCAGCCCCAGCATTTT
TRBV20-1	.	TRBD1	TRBJ2-2	CSAKDRGNTGELFF	TGCAGTGCTAAGGACAGGGGGAACACCGGGGAGCTGTTTTTT
TRBV6-2/TRBV6-3	few	.	TRBJ2-7	CASSYGRYEQYF	TGTGCCAGCAGTTACGGCAGATACGAGCAGTACTTC
TRBV5-1	.	.	TRBJ1-1	CASSLSGTVRAEAFF	TGCGCCAGCAGCTTGTCGGGGACTGTAAGGGCTGAAGCTTTCTTT
TRBV18	.	.	TRBJ1-2	CASSPVLGALYGYTF	TGTGCCAGCTCACCGGTTTTGGGGGCACTCTATGGCTACACCTTC
TRBV20-1	.	TRBD2	TRBJ2-5	CSAGASGPRGETQYF	TGCAGTGCGGGCGCTAGCGGTCCAAGAGGGGAGACCCAGTACTTC
TRBV3-1	.	.	TRBJ1-5	CASSPINNNQPQHF	TGTGCCAGCAGCCCCATCAATAACAATCAGCCCCAGCATTTT
TRBV9	once	.	TRBJ2-5	CASSVDSQETQYF	TGTGCCAGCAGCGTCGACAGCCAAGAGACCCAGTACTTC
TRBV7-2	.	.	TRBJ1-6	CASSNGQNSPLHF	TGTGCCAGCAGCAATGGCCAGAATTCACCCCTCCACTTT
TRBV23-1	few	TRBD1	TRBJ1-1	CASSPQGEDTEAFF	TGCGCCAGCAGCCCACAGGGGGAAGACACTGAAGCTTTCTTT